A selection of T cell receptor beta chains follows, all from one sample in a study of blood T cells in healthy people across ages. TCRdb called the 5' RACE reads again in MiXCR, with one record for every CDR3 protein. The profile shows around 800,000 distinct CDR3 sequences, approximately 59% of them singletons. The sequenced sample consisted of blood. These TCRs come from a man in his thirties or forties in good health. Both conserved end residues are part of each CDR3. A D gene is named only where the DNA matches it firmly. Not all rows give a size; the values are once, few, many and, for expanded clones, a class.

cdr3_nt	cdr3_aa	v_call	d_call	j_call	clone_size
TGTGCCAGCAGCTCCGGGGCGTTCTTTGTAGATACGCAGTATTTT	CASSSGAFFVDTQYF	TRBV7-2	-	TRBJ2-3	-
TGCAGTGCCCAAGGGGTAGCCAAAAACATTCAGTACTTC	CSAQGVAKNIQYF	TRBV20-1	-	TRBJ2-4	few
TGTGCCAGCAGCCGCGAGGGGGGGTCCTACGAGCAGTACTTC	CASSREGGSYEQYF	TRBV6-6	-	TRBJ2-7	-
TGTGCCAGCAGTTTTAGCCAGTGGAGGATCTTCACAGATACGCAGTATTTT	CASSFSQWRIFTDTQYF	TRBV28	-	TRBJ2-3	few
TGTGCCAGCAGCATCGCGACAGGGGGCTTAGGTGAAGCTTTCTTT	CASSIATGGLGEAFF	TRBV7-3	TRBD1	TRBJ1-1	-
TGCAGTGCTTTAGACGCAGGAGAACGGCCGAACACTGAAGCTTTCTTT	CSALDAGERPNTEAFF	TRBV20-1	-	TRBJ1-1	-
TGCGCCAGCAGCCTCGGCCAGTCTGGAGGGACCCAGTACTTC	CASSLGQSGGTQYF	TRBV5-1	-	TRBJ2-5	-
TGCAGTGCTACCGGGACAGGGTACTACGAGCAGTACTTC	CSATGTGYYEQYF	TRBV20-1	TRBD1	TRBJ2-7	-
TGCAGTGCTAGCGTACTAATGGGGGGGCTCTCCTACAATGAGCAGTTCTTC	CSASVLMGGLSYNEQFF	TRBV20-1	-	TRBJ2-1	-
TGTGCCAGCAGTTCACCGGGACGAGTGAGAGACGAGCAGTACTTC	CASSSPGRVRDEQYF	TRBV28	-	TRBJ2-7	-
TGTGCCAGCACCGGGACAGATGGCGGAGAGACCCAGTACTTC	CASTGTDGGETQYF	TRBV6-5	TRBD1	TRBJ2-5	-
TGTGCCAGCAGTTTAACCAGACAGGGCGAGCAGTACTTC	CASSLTRQGEQYF	TRBV27	TRBD1	TRBJ2-7	-
TGCGCCAGCGGCCAAGGCGGCGGCGGTGGACTATTCTACGAGCAGTACTTC	CASGQGGGGGLFYEQYF	TRBV4-3	-	TRBJ2-7	-
TGTGCCAGCAGCGTATCGGACAGGGAGGGCTATGGCTACACCTTC	CASSVSDREGYGYTF	TRBV9	TRBD1	TRBJ1-2	once
TGTGCCAGCAGTCTAAGGGTTGGGGGCGAGCAGTACTTC	CASSLRVGGEQYF	TRBV27	-	TRBJ2-7	-
TGCGCCAGCAGCCCGGGGGGTCAGTTGGCCATGCACGAGCAGTACTTC	CASSPGGQLAMHEQYF	TRBV5-1	TRBD2	TRBJ2-7	-
TGTGCCAGCAGCTCACGTGAGGCTTCTGGGGCCAACGTCCTGACTTTC	CASSSREASGANVLTF	TRBV5-6	-	TRBJ2-6	-
TGTGCCAGCAGCATACAGGCTAGCTTCTCTGGTGAGCAGTTCTTC	CASSIQASFSGEQFF	TRBV7-2	-	TRBJ2-1	many
TGCAGTGCGGGGAAAACCTACGAGCAGTACTTC	CSAGKTYEQYF	TRBV20-1	-	TRBJ2-7	-
TGTGCCAGCAGCTTAAAGGGACACCCCCAAGAGACCCAGTACTTC	CASSLKGHPQETQYF	TRBV7-3	-	TRBJ2-5	-
TGCAGTGCAGTCGGGGGCTCTGGGGCCAACGTCCTGACTTTC	CSAVGGSGANVLTF	TRBV20-1	-	TRBJ2-6	-
TGTGCCAGCGGAGGACAGGGTCTCTACGAGCAGTACTTC	CASGGQGLYEQYF	TRBV18	TRBD1	TRBJ2-7	-
TGTGCCAGCAGTTACGGCCTAGCGGGGGGCCCCTCGCAAGATACGCAGTATTTT	CASSYGLAGGPSQDTQYF	TRBV6-5	TRBD2	TRBJ2-3	-
TGTGCCAGCAGCAAGGGTCAGGGTGGGGGCAATGAGCAGTTCTTC	CASSKGQGGGNEQFF	TRBV21-1	-	TRBJ2-1	-
TGTGCCAGCAGCTTAGATCCGGGCAGAAAAACTGAAGCTTTCTTT	CASSLDPGRKTEAFF	TRBV11-2	-	TRBJ1-1	-
TGTGCCAGCAGTTACCCACTTGCAGGGTACAATGAGCAGTTCTTC	CASSYPLAGYNEQFF	TRBV6-6	-	TRBJ2-1	-
TGCAGCGTTGCGGCCCGACAGGGGAACATTCAGTACTTC	CSVAARQGNIQYF	TRBV29-1	TRBD1	TRBJ2-4	once
TGTGCCAGCAGCAAATTGTCAGGGGGAAGCACAGATACGCAGTATTTT	CASSKLSGGSTDTQYF	TRBV21-1	-	TRBJ2-3	-
TGTGCCAGCAGCCCTTCGCGACAGGGCGATAGGGCACCCCTCCACTTT	CASSPSRQGDRAPLHF	TRBV4-2	TRBD1	TRBJ1-6	-
TGTGCCAGCAGACCCAGGGACAGGGGTCATAACAATGAGCAGTTCTTC	CASRPRDRGHNNEQFF	TRBV12-3/TRBV12-4	TRBD1	TRBJ2-1	-
TGTGCCAGCAGTTCCCCGTCGGGAAAGGATTCACCCCTCCACTTT	CASSSPSGKDSPLHF	TRBV6-5	-	TRBJ1-6	-
TGTGCCAGCAGCCGTAGGGGCAGCGGGAGGGAGCAGTTCTTC	CASSRRGSGREQFF	TRBV12-3/TRBV12-4	TRBD2	TRBJ2-1	-
TGTGCCAGCAGTCTACAGGGGATAGGGGGAAACATTCAGTACTTC	CASSLQGIGGNIQYF	TRBV2	TRBD1	TRBJ2-4	-
TGCAGTGCCCCCCCACGGACAGGGGCGGCTAACTATGGCTACACCTTC	CSAPPRTGAANYGYTF	TRBV20-1	TRBD1	TRBJ1-2	-
TGCAGTGCCAGGACAGACATGAACACTGAAGCTTTCTTT	CSARTDMNTEAFF	TRBV20-1	-	TRBJ1-1	-
TGTGCCAGCAGTTCCCCGGGACAGGGTCGGGACGAGCAGTACTTC	CASSSPGQGRDEQYF	TRBV12-3/TRBV12-4	TRBD1	TRBJ2-7	-
TGTGCCAGCAGCGTAGCTCTGGAGAATCCCTATGGCTACACCTTC	CASSVALENPYGYTF	TRBV9	-	TRBJ1-2	few
TGTGCCAGCAGCTGGGGGCCCAGCGGGGGGGCTCGGAACATTCAGTACTTC	CASSWGPSGGARNIQYF	TRBV7-2	TRBD2	TRBJ2-4	-
TGTGCAGGCGGGGGGACAGGCCAAGAGACCCAGTACTTC	CAGGGTGQETQYF	TRBV7-9	-	TRBJ2-5	-
TGTGCCAGCAGTTCTGGGGGGGCGCCCCGCTATGGCTACACCTTC	CASSSGGAPRYGYTF	TRBV27	-	TRBJ1-2	-
TGTGCCAGCAGCTTAGGGGACAGTGCGAATTCCTACGAGCAGTACTTC	CASSLGDSANSYEQYF	TRBV7-6	TRBD1	TRBJ2-7	-
TGTGCCAGCAGCCCGTCCTCTTCGGGATACAATGAGCAGTTCTTC	CASSPSSSGYNEQFF	TRBV3-1	-	TRBJ2-1	-
TGTGCCACTTACCCCGGCAATGAGCAGTTCTTC	CATYPGNEQFF	TRBV7-9	-	TRBJ2-1	-
TGTGCCAGCAGCCGTGAGGACACAGCGCGGGTCGGCTACACCTTC	CASSREDTARVGYTF	TRBV7-9	-	TRBJ1-2	-
TGTGCCAGCAGCCCGCTGTCGTTTGGGGGCTACACCTTC	CASSPLSFGGYTF	TRBV7-8	-	TRBJ1-2	few
TGTGCCTGGAGCCCTAACGACAGGGGGTCCGGCAATGAGCAGTTCTTC	CAWSPNDRGSGNEQFF	TRBV30	TRBD1	TRBJ2-1	-
TGTGCCAGCACGGCTTTCTCCTACGAGCAGTACTTC	CASTAFSYEQYF	TRBV2	-	TRBJ2-7	-
TGTGCCAGCAGCTGGACCTCGACTGAGAATACGCAGTATTTT	CASSWTSTENTQYF	TRBV7-9	-	TRBJ2-3	-
TGCAGTGCCCTGGGACTAGCGGGACCCACAGATACGCAGTATTTT	CSALGLAGPTDTQYF	TRBV20-1	TRBD2	TRBJ2-3	few
TGTGCCAGCAGCCCGTTCGGGACAGCCGATTCACCCCTCCACTTT	CASSPFGTADSPLHF	TRBV6-6	TRBD1	TRBJ1-6	-
TGTGCCAGCTCACCGGAGGGACTGTTTTTT	CASSPEGLFF	TRBV18	-	TRBJ1-4	-
TGCAGTGCTAGGGCCCCCCACAGGGGGGAGAAACAAGAGACCCAGTACTTC	CSARAPHRGEKQETQYF	TRBV20-1	TRBD1	TRBJ2-5	-
TGCAGTGCTAGGGACCGACAGGGAGCATGGGAGCAGTACTTC	CSARDRQGAWEQYF	TRBV20-1	TRBD1	TRBJ2-5	-